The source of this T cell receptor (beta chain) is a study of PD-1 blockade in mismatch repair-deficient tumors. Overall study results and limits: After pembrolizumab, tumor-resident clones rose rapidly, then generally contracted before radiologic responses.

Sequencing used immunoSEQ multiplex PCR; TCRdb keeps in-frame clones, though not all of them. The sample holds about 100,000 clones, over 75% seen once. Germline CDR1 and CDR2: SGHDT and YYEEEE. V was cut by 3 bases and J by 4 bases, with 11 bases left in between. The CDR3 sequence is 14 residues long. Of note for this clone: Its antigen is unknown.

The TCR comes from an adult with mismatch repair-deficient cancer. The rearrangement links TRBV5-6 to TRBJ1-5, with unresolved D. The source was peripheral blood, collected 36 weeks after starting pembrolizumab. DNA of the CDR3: TGTGCCAGCAGCTCCGGTACAGAAAATCAGCCCCAGCATTTT. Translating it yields CASSSGTENQPQHF.